The TCR beta chain described here comes from a study of T-cell reconstitution after alpha-beta-depleted transplantation in children. Findings and limits, study-wide: Reports say that about two months after transplant, the alpha-beta T cells came out of several hundred graft clones that had expanded. Newly made T cells mostly supplied T-cell counts and diversity one year after transplant. Surviving recipient T cells and thymic progenitors underlay high day-60 TCRbeta diversity in some patients.

This clonotype was recorded a few times. The antigen remains unidentified. Trimming stripped 4 bases from V and 1 base from J, with 9 bases between. The CDR3 extends over 14 amino acids. Per the germline V gene, CDR1 is SGHRS and CDR2 is YFSETQ. Unique molecular identifiers were used to barcode this TCRbeta library. One entry per CDR3 protein, called by TCRdb with MiXCR from the PCR reads. The sample contains about a million distinct CDR3 sequences, about 29% of which appear only once. V usage is TRBV5-1 and J usage is TRBJ2-1; a possible D gene is TRBD2 (6 bases). This specimen consisted of PBMCs, mostly from graft donor cells, obtained 360 days after TCRalphabeta/CD19-depleted stem cell transplant. The receptor's source is a boy less than two years old who had a stem cell transplant for SCID, so the T cells may come from the graft donor. CDR3 loop: CASSDGTSYNEQFF. The CDR3 bases are TGCGCCAGCAGCGACGGGACTTCCTACAATGAGCAGTTCTTC.